The sequence of this TCR beta chain was determined in a study of Ad26.COV2.S vaccination and SARS-CoV-2 variants. For the study at large: Sample donor was a member of the COV1001 Ad26.COV2.S trial arm.

Profiled with immunoSEQ multiplex PCR; TCRdb holds only in-frame clones, not every one. The table lists about 680,000 clones, roughly 90% of them singletons. Treatment denoted: roughly 18 received Ad26.COV2.S at low or high dose, single or two shots; five or six received placebo; per-sample allocation not given. Sampling was performed 63 days after the first vaccine or placebo injection. With 6 bases removed from V and 3 bases from J, the gap between germline ends came to 17 bases. Germline V gives CDR1 SNHLY, CDR2 FYNNEI. This CDR3 spans 15 amino acids. The material sequenced was peripheral blood, taken in a trial of Ad26.COV2.S vaccine versus placebo. The origin of this receptor is a person aged 18-60 years who received the Ad26.COV2.S COVID-19 vaccine or a placebo. The chain employs TRBV2 and TRBJ2-5, with a possible D match to TRBD1 (8 bases). CDR3 bases: TGTGCCAGCAGACTACAGGGGGGGACCAAAGAGACCCAGTACTTC. Protein sequence: CASRLQGGTKETQYF.